The 4 T cell receptor beta chains listed next were all sequenced from one sample in a study of early T cells in non-severe SARS-CoV-2 infection. TCRdb recomputed calls from the 5' RACE reads with MiXCR, one row per CDR3 protein. The sample has tens of thousands of distinct CDR3 sequences, less than 9.5% seen once. Sequencing was done on a sample of whole blood. These receptors were obtained from an adult who was a healthcare worker with PCR-confirmed SARS-CoV-2 infection or an uninfected control (not recorded which).

The chain employs TRBV11-2 and TRBJ2-4, with D hard to call. V lost 5 bases to trimming and J lost 6 bases, with 14 bases between them. The CDR3 length is 14 residues. Germline V gene sequence: CDR1 SGHAT, CDR2 FQNNGV. For the CDR3, the DNA is TGTGCCAGCAGCCACAGAAGGACGGGAAACATTCAGTACTTC. Residues: CASSHRRTGNIQYF.

The chain recombines TRBV4-1 with TRBJ1-1, with a tentative D call TRBD1 (5 bases). The CDR3 loop spans 16 amino acids. Germline CDR1 is MGHRA and CDR2 is YSYEKL. V was trimmed by 1 base and J by 5 bases, leaving 17 bases between them. The CDR3 region has the DNA TGCGCCAGCAGCCAAGTATGGGGGGGTGGAGGGACTGAAGCTTTCTTT. Translation gives CASSQVWGGGGTEAFF.

V and J are TRBV10-3 and TRBJ2-7; 12 nucleotides agree with TRBD1. J lost 1 base, V lost 2 bases, and 3 bases had no gene match. This CDR3 contains 16 residues. The germline V gene has CDR1 ENHRY and CDR2 SYGVKD. The CDR3 protein is CAISERGQGASYEQYF. The CDR3 DNA sequence: TGTGCCATCAGTGAGAGGGGACAGGGGGCTTCCTACGAGCAGTACTTC.

This clonotype was detected many times. The chain uses TRBV11-2 and TRBJ2-3; the D gene is possibly TRBD2 (7 bases). V was cut by 2 bases and J by 5 bases, with 17 bases left in between. The CDR3 length is 16 residues. Germline CDR1 reads SGHAT; CDR2 reads FQNNGV. The CDR3 reads CASSLYRGAGKDTQYF. CDR3 nucleotide sequence: TGTGCCAGCAGCTTATATCGGGGGGCCGGGAAAGATACGCAGTATTTT.